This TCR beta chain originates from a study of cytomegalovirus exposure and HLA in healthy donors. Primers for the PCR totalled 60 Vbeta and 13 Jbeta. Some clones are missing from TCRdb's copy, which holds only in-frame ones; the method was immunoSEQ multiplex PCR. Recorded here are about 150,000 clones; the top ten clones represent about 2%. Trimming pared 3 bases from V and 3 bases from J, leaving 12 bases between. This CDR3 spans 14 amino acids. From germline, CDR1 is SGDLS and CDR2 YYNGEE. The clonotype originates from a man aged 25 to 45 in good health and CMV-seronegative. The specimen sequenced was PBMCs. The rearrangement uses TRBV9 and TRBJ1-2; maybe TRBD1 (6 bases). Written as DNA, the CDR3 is TGTGCCAGCAGCGAAGGGACAACAGACTATGGCTACACCTTC. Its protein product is CASSEGTTDYGYTF.